The source of this T cell receptor (beta chain) is a study of tumor and adjacent non-tumor tissue in lung cancer. For the study at large: Histology: under 15 adenocarcinoma, a couple of squamous cell carcinoma, 1 small cell lung cancer. Patients were aged roughly 30 to 76, 9 to 10 men and roughly 5 women, stage I to III.

Details on this clonotype: The antigen remains unidentified.

General study results and limits: In normal lung, the top 100 clones were significantly more dominant than in tumor. Compared with tumor, normal lung showed significantly lower TCR diversity.

The template was RNA from unsorted bulk tissue. This non-tumor lung sample came from over 3 cm beyond the tumor edge. Three rounds of nested PCR, following a modified ARM-PCR protocol, produced the TCRbeta library. TCRdb re-derived calls from the multiplex PCR reads in MiXCR, one entry per CDR3 protein. The repertoire holds approximately 110,000 distinct CDR3 sequences, with 62% as singletons. V was clipped by 4 bases and J by 4 bases; unmatched bases: 5. This CDR3 has 14 amino acids. Germline assignment: CDR1 MGHRA and CDR2 YSYEKL. This rearrangement joins TRBV4-1 to TRBJ2-3; 7 bases map to TRBD1. This clonotype was obtained from a man aged 55 to 70 with non-small cell lung cancer. Sequencing was carried out using distant non-tumor lung tissue. The CDR3 sequence is CASSLLGQADTQYF. In nucleotides, the CDR3 is TGCGCCAGCAGCCTTCTCGGACAGGCAGATACGCAGTATTTT.